This entry lists 15 T cell receptor beta chains sequenced from one sample in a study of T cells after yellow fever vaccination. TCRdb analysed the 5' RACE reads with MiXCR anew, one entry per CDR3 protein. Of some 350,000 distinct CDR3 sequences in the sample, over 4% are singletons; the top ten hold roughly 25%. The source material was PBMCs, sampled 5 days after the yellow fever booster vaccination. Receptors originate from a man between 18 and 35 years old who received the YFV17D yellow fever vaccine.

This clonotype showed up just a few times. The rearrangement links TRBV19 to TRBJ2-3; D remains unclear. Germline V gene lookup returns CDR1 LNHDA and CDR2 SQIVND (reference sequence). Trimming removed 0 bases from V and 2 bases from J, with 9 bases in between. The CDR3 has 15 amino acids. The DNA for the CDR3 is TGTGCCAGTAGTATAGATAGGACCAACACAGATACGCAGTATTTT. This sequence encodes CASSIDRTNTDTQYF.

Comments on this clonotype: A much larger clone lies one base from this, so it may be a read error. The chain recombines TRBV24-1 with TRBJ2-7; D is unclear. The CDR3 spans 13 residues. The germline CDR1 and CDR2 sequences are KGHDR and SFDVKD. CDR3 coding DNA: TGTGCCACCAGTGAGCACAGCTCCCACGAGCAGTACGTC. Encoded protein: CATSEHSSHEQYV.

This clonotype came up many times. The chain employs TRBV29-1 and TRBJ2-3; 7 nucleotides line up with TRBD2. The germline CDR1 and CDR2 sequences are SQVTM and ANQGSEA. The V and J ends lost 7 bases and 2 bases, in that order; junction bases with no gene match: 6. This CDR3 is built from 13 residues. The CDR3 protein is CSAGAGLTDTQYF. The CDR3 DNA follows: TGCAGCGCCGGAGCGGGGCTCACAGATACGCAGTATTTT.

The table lists this clonotype with many counts. The CDR3 DNA reads as TGTGCCAGCAGCTTCGAGAGGGACTATGGCTACACCTTC. Amino acid sequence: CASSFERDYGYTF. V usage is TRBV5-4 and J usage is TRBJ1-2, with D uncertain. The CDR3 sequence is 13 residues long. V was trimmed by 2 bases and J by 3 bases, leaving 8 bases between them. Germline V gene lookup returns CDR1 SGHNT and CDR2 YYREEE (reference sequence).

The rearrangement uses TRBV20-1 and TRBJ2-2; TRBD2 is a possible D gene (5 bases). CDR3 length: 14 amino acids. The germline V gene has CDR1 DFQATT and CDR2 SNEGSKA (reference sequence). The V end lost 2 bases, the J end lost 0 bases, and 7 bases lay between the germline ends. The CDR3 sequence is CSARSGPNTGELFF. The CDR3 DNA sequence: TGCAGTGCTAGAAGCGGTCCGAACACCGGGGAGCTGTTTTTT.

The chain employs TRBV20-1 and TRBJ2-5; tentative D call: TRBD2 (5 bases). This CDR3 has 14 residues. Trimming stripped 4 bases from V and 0 bases from J, with 12 bases between. Germline loops: CDR1 DFQATT, CDR2 SNEGSKA (reference sequence). The CDR3 coding sequence is TGCAGTGCTACCGAGGACTCGTACCAAGAGACCCAGTACTTC. Translation: CSATEDSYQETQYF.

The chain links TRBV20-1 to TRBJ1-4; the D is unclear. Looked up from germline, CDR1 is DFQATT and CDR2 is SNEGSKA (reference sequence). The germline V and J ends were trimmed by 3 bases and 8 bases, with 10 bases remaining between them. The CDR3 runs 12 residues. The CDR3 region is CSARAQWEKLFF. The CDR3, as DNA: TGCAGTGCTAGGGCCCAATGGGAAAAACTGTTTTTT.

This clonotype was observed a few times. V and J are TRBV12-3 or TRBV12-4 and TRBJ2-1, with D maybe TRBD2 (5 bases). The V end lost 2 bases, the J end lost 5 bases, and 10 bases lay between the germline ends. The CDR3 runs to 14 residues. The CDR3 nucleotides are TGTGCCAGCAGTTTAATAGGACTTAACAATGAGCAGTTCTTC. Protein sequence: CASSLIGLNNEQFF.

The J gene is TRBJ2-1, the V gene TRBV10-3; no definite D call. Trimming took 3 bases from V and 0 from J, leaving 6 bases between them. From germline, CDR1 is ENHRY and CDR2 SYGVKD. The CDR3 contains 14 residues. The CDR3 nucleotides are TGTGCCATCAGTGAAAAGACCTCCTACAATGAGCAGTTCTTC. This sequence encodes CAISEKTSYNEQFF.

This clonotype was observed many times. The chain combines TRBV27 with TRBJ1-5; D may be TRBD1 (6 bases). There are 18 residues in the CDR3. Trimming removed 6 bases from V and 0 bases from J, with 21 bases in between. Germline V gene lookup returns CDR1 MNHEY and CDR2 SMNVEV (reference sequence). The CDR3 region has the DNA TGTGCCAGCAGCCCACAGGGACAAATATGGAGTAGCAATCAGCCCCAGCATTTT. It yields the protein CASSPQGQIWSSNQPQHF.

This chain uses TRBV7-2 with TRBJ2-7; D is possibly TRBD1 (5 bases). This CDR3 region has 15 residues. V was pared by 5 bases and J by 5 bases, with 19 bases between. Germline V gene lookup returns CDR1 SGHTA and CDR2 FQGNSA. For the CDR3, the DNA is TGTGCCAGCAGCCTCACCTGGGCAGGGTGGAACGAGCAGTACTTC. The encoded protein is CASSLTWAGWNEQYF.

V usage is TRBV24-1 and J usage is TRBJ1-2; no definite D call. Germline V gene sequence: CDR1 KGHDR, CDR2 SFDVKD. Trimming cost V 1 base and J 4 bases, with 9 bases left between them. The CDR3 runs to 14 residues. The DNA of the CDR3 is TGTGCCACCAGTGATTTTAAGGCAAGCTATGGCTACACCTTC. Translation: CATSDFKASYGYTF.

This clonotype was seen a handful of times. The J gene is TRBJ1-1, the V gene TRBV7-2; a weak D match, TRBD1 (5 bases). Germline CDR1 SGHTA, CDR2 FQGNSA. This CDR3 region has 13 residues. Trimming removed 4 bases at V and 4 bases at J, with 10 bases between. The CDR3 DNA reads as TGTGCCAGCAGCTCAACACAGGTCACTGAAGCTTTCTTT. The encoded protein is CASSSTQVTEAFF.

This clonotype was counted once. The chain recombines TRBV7-9 with TRBJ2-1; 10 nucleotides agree with TRBD1. The length of the CDR3 is 16 residues. Germline CDR1 and CDR2: SEHNR and FQNEAQ (reference sequence). V dropped 4 bases and J dropped 4; count of bases not matched to a gene: 7. The CDR3 DNA reads TGTGCCAGCAGCTCGACCGGGACAGGGGTTTACAATGAGCAGTTCTTC. The encoded protein is CASSSTGTGVYNEQFF.

This clonotype occurred many times. V gene TRBV7-2 combines with J gene TRBJ2-4; no reliable D call. Per the germline V gene, CDR1 is SGHTA and CDR2 is FQGNSA. The CDR3 consists of 14 residues. Trimming shortened V by 5 bases and J by 3 bases, and 11 bases separated the two germline ends. CDR3 coding DNA: TGTGCCAGCAGCCCCGCGATGGGCAAAAACATTCAGTACTTC. Translating it yields CASSPAMGKNIQYF.